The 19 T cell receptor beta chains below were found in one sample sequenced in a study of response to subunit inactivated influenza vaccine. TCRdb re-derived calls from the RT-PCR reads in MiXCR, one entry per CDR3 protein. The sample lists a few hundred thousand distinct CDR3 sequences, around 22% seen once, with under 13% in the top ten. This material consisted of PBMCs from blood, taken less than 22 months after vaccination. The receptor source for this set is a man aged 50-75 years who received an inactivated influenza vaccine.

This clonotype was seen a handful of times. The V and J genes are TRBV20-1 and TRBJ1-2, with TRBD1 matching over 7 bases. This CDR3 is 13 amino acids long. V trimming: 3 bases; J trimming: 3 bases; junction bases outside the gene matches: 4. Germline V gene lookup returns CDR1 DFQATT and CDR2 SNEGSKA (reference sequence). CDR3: CSASRGTDYGYTF. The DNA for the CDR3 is TGCAGTGCTAGTAGAGGGACAGACTATGGCTACACCTTC.

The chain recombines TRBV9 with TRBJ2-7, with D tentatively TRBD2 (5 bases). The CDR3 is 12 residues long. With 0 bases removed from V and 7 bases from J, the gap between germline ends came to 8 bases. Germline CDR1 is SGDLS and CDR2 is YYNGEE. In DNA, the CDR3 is TGTGCCAGCAGCGTAGGTACGGGGGAGCAGTACTTC. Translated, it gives CASSVGTGEQYF.

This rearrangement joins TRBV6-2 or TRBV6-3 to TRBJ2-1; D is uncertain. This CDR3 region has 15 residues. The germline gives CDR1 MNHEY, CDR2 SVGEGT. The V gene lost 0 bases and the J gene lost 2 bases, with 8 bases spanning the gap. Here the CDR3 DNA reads TGTGCCAGCAGTTACTCGGAGACCACCTACAATGAGCAGTTCTTC. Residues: CASSYSETTYNEQFF.

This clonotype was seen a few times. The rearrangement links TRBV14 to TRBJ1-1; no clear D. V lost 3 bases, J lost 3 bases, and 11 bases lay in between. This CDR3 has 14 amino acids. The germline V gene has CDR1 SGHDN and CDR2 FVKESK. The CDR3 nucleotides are TGTGCCAGCAGCCAGGCATCTAGGTACACTGAAGCTTTCTTT. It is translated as CASSQASRYTEAFF. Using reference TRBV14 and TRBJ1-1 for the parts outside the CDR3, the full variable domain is EAGVTQFPSHSVIEKGQTVTLRCDPISGHDNLYWYRRVMGKEIKFLLHFVKESKQDESGMPNNRFLAERTGGTYSTLKVQPAELEDSGVYFCASSQASRYTEAFFGQGTRLTVV.

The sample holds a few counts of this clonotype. This chain's CDR3 is CASSSRLAGASEQYF. CDR3 DNA sequence: TGTGCCAGCAGCTCAAGACTAGCGGGAGCTTCCGAGCAGTACTTC. This sequence joins TRBV7-8 and TRBJ2-7, with 12 bases lining up with TRBD2. Unmatched junction bases numbered 7, after V lost 4 bases and J lost 6 bases. Germline CDR1 SGHVS, CDR2 FQNEAQ. The CDR3 is 15 amino acids.

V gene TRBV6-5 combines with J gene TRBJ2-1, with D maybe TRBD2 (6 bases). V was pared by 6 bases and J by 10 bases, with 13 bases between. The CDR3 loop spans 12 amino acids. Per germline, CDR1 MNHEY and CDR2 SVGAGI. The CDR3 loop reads CASRRDFREQFF. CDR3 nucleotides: TGTGCCAGCAGACGGGACTTCAGGGAGCAGTTCTTC.

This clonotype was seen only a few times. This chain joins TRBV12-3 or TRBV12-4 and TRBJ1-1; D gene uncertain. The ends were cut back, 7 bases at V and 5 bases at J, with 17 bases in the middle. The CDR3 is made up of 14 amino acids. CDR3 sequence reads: CASTLGGRRTEAFF. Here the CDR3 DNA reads TGTGCCAGCACCTTGGGAGGTAGGCGGACTGAAGCTTTCTTT.

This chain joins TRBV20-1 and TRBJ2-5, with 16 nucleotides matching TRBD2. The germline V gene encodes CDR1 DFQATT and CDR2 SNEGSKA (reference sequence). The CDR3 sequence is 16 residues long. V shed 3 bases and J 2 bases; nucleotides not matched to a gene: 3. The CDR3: CSARGTSGRAQETQYF. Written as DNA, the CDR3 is TGCAGTGCTAGGGGGACTAGCGGGAGGGCACAAGAGACCCAGTACTTC.

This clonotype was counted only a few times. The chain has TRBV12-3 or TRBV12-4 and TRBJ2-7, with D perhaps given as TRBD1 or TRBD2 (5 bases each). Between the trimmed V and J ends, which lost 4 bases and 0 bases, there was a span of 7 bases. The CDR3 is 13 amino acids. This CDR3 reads CASSWGSSYEQYF. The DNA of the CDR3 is TGTGCCAGCAGTTGGGGGAGCTCCTACGAGCAGTACTTC.

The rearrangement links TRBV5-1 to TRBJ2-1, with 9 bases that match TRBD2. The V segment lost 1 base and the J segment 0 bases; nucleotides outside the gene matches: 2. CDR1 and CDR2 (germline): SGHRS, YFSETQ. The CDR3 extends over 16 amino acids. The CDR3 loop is CASSLFSGGSYNEQFF. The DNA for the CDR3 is TGCGCCAGCAGCTTGTTTAGCGGGGGCTCCTACAATGAGCAGTTCTTC.

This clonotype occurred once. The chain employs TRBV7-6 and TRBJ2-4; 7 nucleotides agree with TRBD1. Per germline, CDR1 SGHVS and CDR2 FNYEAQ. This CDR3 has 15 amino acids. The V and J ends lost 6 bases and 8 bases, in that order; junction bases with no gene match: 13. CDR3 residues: CASRRTGESWDIQYF. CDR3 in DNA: TGTGCCAGCAGGCGAACAGGGGAATCTTGGGACATTCAGTACTTC.

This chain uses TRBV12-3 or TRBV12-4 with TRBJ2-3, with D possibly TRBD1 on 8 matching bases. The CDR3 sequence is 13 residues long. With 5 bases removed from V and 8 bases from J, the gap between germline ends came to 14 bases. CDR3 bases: TGTGCCAGCAGTGCCTACAGGGGGGGTACGCAGTATTTT. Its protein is CASSAYRGGTQYF.

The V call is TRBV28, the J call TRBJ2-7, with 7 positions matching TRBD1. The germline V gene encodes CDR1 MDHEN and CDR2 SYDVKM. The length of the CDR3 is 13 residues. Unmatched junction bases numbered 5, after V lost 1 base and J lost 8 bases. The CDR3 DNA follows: TGTGCCAGCAGTTTATCGGACAGGCCTAAGCAGTACTTC. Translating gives CASSLSDRPKQYF. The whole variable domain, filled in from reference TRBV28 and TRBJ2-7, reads DVKVTQSSRYLVKRTGEKVFLECVQDMDHENMFWYRQDPGLGLRLIYFSYDVKMKEKGDIPEGYSVSREKKERFSLILESASTNQTSMYLCASSLSDRPKQYFGPGTRLTVT.

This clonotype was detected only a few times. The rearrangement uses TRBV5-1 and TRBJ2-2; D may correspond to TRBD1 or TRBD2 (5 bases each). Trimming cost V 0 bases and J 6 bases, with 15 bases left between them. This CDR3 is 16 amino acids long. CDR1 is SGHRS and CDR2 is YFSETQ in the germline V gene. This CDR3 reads CASSLALKGTPGELFF. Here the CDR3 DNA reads TGCGCCAGCAGCTTGGCCCTCAAGGGGACCCCCGGGGAGCTGTTTTTT. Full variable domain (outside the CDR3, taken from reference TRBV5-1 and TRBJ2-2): KAGVTQTPRYLIKTRGQQVTLSCSPISGHRSVSWYQQTPGQGLQFLFEYFSETQRNKGNFPGRFSGRQFSNSRSEMNVSTLELGDSALYLCASSLALKGTPGELFFGEGSRLTVL.

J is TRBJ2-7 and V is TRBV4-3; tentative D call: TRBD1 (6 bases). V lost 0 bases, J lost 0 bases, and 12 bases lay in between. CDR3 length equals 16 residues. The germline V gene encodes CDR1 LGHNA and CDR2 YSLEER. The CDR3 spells CASSQDVWTASYEQYF. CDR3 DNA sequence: TGCGCCAGCAGCCAAGATGTATGGACAGCCTCCTACGAGCAGTACTTC.

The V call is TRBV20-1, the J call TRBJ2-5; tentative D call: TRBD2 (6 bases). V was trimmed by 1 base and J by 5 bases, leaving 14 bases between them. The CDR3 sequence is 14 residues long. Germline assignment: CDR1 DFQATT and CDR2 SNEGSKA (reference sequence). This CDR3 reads CSARGDSLMETQYF. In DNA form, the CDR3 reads TGCAGTGCTAGAGGGGACTCGCTCATGGAGACCCAGTACTTC.

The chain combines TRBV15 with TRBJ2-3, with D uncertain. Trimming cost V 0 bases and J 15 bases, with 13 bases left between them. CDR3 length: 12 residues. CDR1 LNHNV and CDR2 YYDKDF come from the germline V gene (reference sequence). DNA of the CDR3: TGTGCCACCAGCAGAGATTCCAAGTCCCATTATTTT. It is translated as CATSRDSKSHYF.

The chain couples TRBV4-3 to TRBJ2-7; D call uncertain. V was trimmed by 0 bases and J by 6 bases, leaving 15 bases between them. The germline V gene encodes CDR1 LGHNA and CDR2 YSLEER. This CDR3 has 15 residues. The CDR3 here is CASSQDVETSLEQYF. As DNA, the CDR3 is TGCGCCAGCAGCCAAGACGTAGAGACATCCCTCGAGCAGTACTTC.

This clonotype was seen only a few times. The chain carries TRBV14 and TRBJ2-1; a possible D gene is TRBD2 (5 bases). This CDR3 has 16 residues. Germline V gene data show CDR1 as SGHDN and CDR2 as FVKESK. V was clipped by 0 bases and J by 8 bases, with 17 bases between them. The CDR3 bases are TGTGCCAGCAGCCAAGATAGAAACCGGGGTATCCATGAGCAGTTCTTC. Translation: CASSQDRNRGIHEQFF.